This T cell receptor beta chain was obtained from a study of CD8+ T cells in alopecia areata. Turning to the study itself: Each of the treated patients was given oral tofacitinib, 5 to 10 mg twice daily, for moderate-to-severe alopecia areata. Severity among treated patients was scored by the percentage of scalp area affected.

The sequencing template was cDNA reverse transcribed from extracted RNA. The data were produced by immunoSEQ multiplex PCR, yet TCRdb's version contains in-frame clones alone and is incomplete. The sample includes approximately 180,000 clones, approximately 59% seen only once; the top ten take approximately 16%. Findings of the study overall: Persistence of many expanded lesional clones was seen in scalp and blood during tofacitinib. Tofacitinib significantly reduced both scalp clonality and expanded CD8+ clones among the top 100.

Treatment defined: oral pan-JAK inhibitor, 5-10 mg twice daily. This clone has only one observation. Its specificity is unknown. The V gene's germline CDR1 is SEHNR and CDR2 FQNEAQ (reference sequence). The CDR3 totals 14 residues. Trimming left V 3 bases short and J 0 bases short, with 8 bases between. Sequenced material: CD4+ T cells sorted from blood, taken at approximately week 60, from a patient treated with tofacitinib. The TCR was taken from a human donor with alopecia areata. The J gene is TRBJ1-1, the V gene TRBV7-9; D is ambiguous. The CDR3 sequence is CASSFTAMNTEAFF. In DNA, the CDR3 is TGTGCCAGCAGCTTTACCGCTATGAACACTGAAGCTTTCTTT.